This record concerns one TCR beta chain sequence. This sample stems from a study of blood T cell repertoires in COVID-19. As for the study in general: Samples of COVID-19 (acute and convalescent) were obtained from the United States, Italy and Spain. The cDNA or gDNA used as material had been derived from T cells, B-cell-depleted T cells, or PBMCs.

Per the authors' pipeline: Estimated nucleated cell counts came from reference gene primer amplification. Sequencing was performed with immunoSEQ multiplex PCR; in TCRdb, only in-frame clones are kept and a portion is missing. V, J and clone size derive from that table, while D and trimming were established from the DNA sequence. The repertoire has 350,000 or so clones, about 90% of them found once; the top ten carry about 7%. This CDR3 spans 16 amino acids. Trimming stripped 7 bases from V and 0 bases from J, with 16 bases between. The specimen sequenced was peripheral blood. The sequence was collected from a man between 18 and 29 years old with active or convalescent COVID-19. The rearrangement uses TRBV23-1 and TRBJ2-4; a weak D match, TRBD1 (6 bases). TRBV23-1 is noted as an ORF with a role that remains uncertain. The chain's CDR3 is CASKNPRQVAKNIQYF. The CDR3, as DNA: TGCGCCAGCAAAAACCCTCGACAGGTAGCCAAAAACATTCAGTACTTC.